This T cell receptor (beta chain) was recorded in a study of blood T cell repertoires in COVID-19. As for the study in general: Specimens from acute and convalescent COVID-19 originated in the United States, Italy and Spain.

This CDR3 has 14 amino acids. J lost 6 bases, V lost 8 bases, and 6 bases had no gene match. CDR1 MNHEY and CDR2 SVGAGI come from the germline V gene. Data came from immunoSEQ multiplex PCR; TCRdb stores just in-frame clones and leaves some out. This table has 75,000 to 95,000 clones, about 80% appearing once. The sequence was obtained from a woman between 40 and 50 years old with active or convalescent COVID-19. The sequenced sample consisted of peripheral blood. The chain carries TRBV6-5 and TRBJ1-6; TRBD1 matches at 8 bases. The CDR3 reads CASRHRGANSPLHF. Here the CDR3 DNA reads TGTGCCAGCCGTCACAGGGGGGCTAATTCACCCCTCCACTTT.